This T cell receptor beta chain was sequenced in a study of naive and memory T cell subsets (dated by TCRdb to about 2017). In the study overall: An open-source, UMI-based TCR alpha and beta sequencing pipeline was applied to sorted naive and memory peripheral blood T cell subsets. IgG serology results and the functional CMV T cell responses were in complete agreement. RNA was DNase-treated and reverse transcribed with TCR constant-region primers, mostly using SuperScript III. The investigation overall reported the following: RNA-based TCR counts may be influenced by expression changes linked to T cell activation and differentiation. A power law was followed by TCR abundance, with an exponent that differed between naive and memory subsets but was consistent across the three individuals. No ground truth was available to validate the repertoire findings for the naive and memory subsets. Gini index rose and Shannon and inverse Simpson diversity fell from naive through CM, EM and EMRA in both CD4 and CD8 cells. After error correction, over 90% of naive TCR sequences appeared only once, giving much steeper abundance distributions than memory subsets. A clonotype was defined as a single alpha or beta chain sequence rather than as a paired alpha/beta receptor. A few larger clonotypes were present in naive repertoires, particularly the CD8 repertoires, and these clonotypes were possibly memory cells re-expressing CD45RA.

Separate amplification of TCR alpha and beta chain libraries was performed from the second PCR step onward. CMV status of each donor was established by measuring IFNgamma production from CD4+ T cells after fresh PBMCs were stimulated overnight with CMV viral lysate. Miltenyi beads were used first to positively select CD4 T cells, and CD8 T cells were then positively selected from the CD4-negative fraction. After staining for CD3, CD4, CD8, CD45RA, CD27 and a live/dead dye, cells were sorted on a BD Aria II into four subsets based on CD45RA and CD27. Blood was obtained from a few healthy volunteers, and the blood from each volunteer was fractionated into CD4 and CD8 T cells and subsequently into four differentiation subsets. Roughly 120 ml of peripheral blood was collected from each donor, and PBMC were isolated from the blood using Ficoll-Paque PLUS density-gradient centrifugation. The sorted cells were lysed in RLT buffer, after which RNA was extracted using a Qiagen RNeasy kit and kept at -80 degrees C.

As regards this clonotype: Its specific antigen is unknown. Base qualities are not recorded, but no much larger clone differs from it by a single base.

V is cut by 0 bases and J by 5 bases, and the space between the germline ends is 8 bases. The germline V gene (reference sequence) supplies CDR1 LGHDT and CDR2 YNNKEL. From the cysteine up to the phenylalanine, the CDR3 has a length of 14 residues. Here the CDR3 DNA is all that survives: 42 bases in frame from base 1. To prepare the library, UMI-ligation and nested PCR was applied. The beta constant-region primer consisted of an equimolar mixture of two oligonucleotides that together covered TRBC1 and TRBC2. The ligated cDNA went through four rounds of PCR with nested alpha and beta constant-region primers together with the SP2 primer. T4 RNA ligase 1 ligated a single-stranded oligonucleotide carrying the SP2 primer and a 12-nucleotide UMI to the cDNA 3' end. The ligation reaction was kept at 16 degrees C for about 20-25 hours. To avoid over-amplification, PCR2 was usually performed as a SYBR Green qPCR and halted once a predetermined threshold was reached. All purifications after the first were performed with Agencourt AMPure XP magnetic beads. Libraries were quantified by Qubit and checked on a TapeStation, with a main peak expected near 650 bp. Pooled libraries were sequenced on an Illumina MiSeq with v2 2x251 paired-end kits, typically giving roughly 0.9-2.2 million reads per sample. Each sample library was pooled at approximately 4.2 nM, and about 5-7% PhiX was included to improve cluster recognition. On the authors' methods: V and J genes were assigned to Demultiplexor-processed FASTQ reads by Decombinator through tag matching, with a single base-pair mismatch being allowed. By using UMIs, Collapsinator corrected both sequencing errors and the frequency errors caused by PCR heterogeneity. TCRs were translated and CDR3s were extracted from the conserved cysteine to the FGXG phenylalanine by CDR3Translator, with non-productive sequences being flagged. Repertoires were subsampled to equal numbers of UMI-defined TCRs before Gini, Shannon entropy and inverse Simpson indices were calculated. Within the linear range, a power law was fitted to clonotype abundance distributions using maximum likelihood. On one naive CD8 sample, the pipeline and MIGEC gave similar UMI counts, unique TCR numbers and clonal distributions. One analysis removed from the naive repertoire any naive TCRs that were also present in any memory subset from the same donor. Repertoires were searched for some 7,000 CMV-associated CDR3 sequences compiled from VDJdb and a published dataset. TCRdb's own reprocessing of the public reads used fastp at Q25 and MiXCR and kept productive beta chains. Merged by CDR3 protein, the rows form single entries marked with the most common genes and DNA. The V and J calls, along with clone size, are taken from TCRdb and not from the paper's own processing. In this sample the table shows about 150,000 distinct CDR3 sequences, 20% to 25% of which occur a single time. Around 0.11% of the sample comes from the top ten.

The specimen sequenced was naive CD4+ T cells from blood. In light of the paper, this sample's cell subset or site label describes: naive T cells, CD45RA high CD27+. This TCR derives from a human donor in good health. The chain is made from TRBV3-1 and TRBJ2-4, with the D segment identity uncertain. The nucleotide sequence reads TGTGCCAGCAGCCAAGATCCGATCCAAAACATTCAGTACTTC. This gives the protein CASSQDPIQNIQYF.